The rows below give T cell receptor beta chains drawn from one sample of a study of cytotoxic CD8 clonotypes in ibrutinib-treated CLL. Sequencing used immunoSEQ multiplex PCR; TCRdb keeps in-frame clones, though not all of them. The data hold around 40,000 clones, with 71% observed a single time. Sequencing was performed on PBMCs, taken at disease progression, from a patient treated with ibrutinib. The receptors originated from a human donor with chronic lymphocytic leukemia. CDR3s include the opening cysteine and the closing phenylalanine or tryptophan. The D gene is left open where the match is weak. Clone size is not always given. Where it is, it says once, few, many or a class for expanded clones.

D,J,size,V,DNA,CDR3
-,TRBJ2-2,-,TRBV2,TGTGCCAGCAGTGAAGGGGATCCCCGGCAGGGGGGTACCGGGGAGCTGTTTTTT,CASSEGDPRQGGTGELFF
TRBD1,TRBJ2-7,-,TRBV5-6,TGTGCCAGCAGCCTACCGGGACAGAAACTCGAGCAGTACTTC,CASSLPGQKLEQYF
-,TRBJ1-1,few,TRBV15,TGTGCCACCGGGCAGGGGCGCGTCCTGAACACTGAAGCTTTCTTT,CATGQGRVLNTEAFF
TRBD1,TRBJ2-3,once,TRBV29-1,TGCAGCGTGTCCAAACCGGGACAGTCGACAGATACGCAGTATTTT,CSVSKPGQSTDTQYF
-,TRBJ2-5,-,TRBV15,TGTGCCACCAGCAGCGAGACCGACAGTGGAGAGACCCAGTACTTC,CATSSETDSGETQYF
-,TRBJ2-7,-,TRBV20-1,TGCAGTGCTAGGGGCTCCTACGAGCAGTACTTC,CSARGSYEQYF
-,TRBJ2-7,-,TRBV10-3,TGTGCCGTCGGAAGGCACCCCTCCTACGAGCAGTACTTC,CAVGRHPSYEQYF
-,TRBJ1-4,-,TRBV5-1,TGCGCCAGCAGCTTGGTTGCCACTAATGAAAAACTGTTTTTT,CASSLVATNEKLFF
-,TRBJ1-2,-,TRBV6-1,TGTGCCACCGGGGCTTATGGCTACACCTTC,CATGAYGYTF
-,TRBJ1-2,-,TRBV21-1,TGTGCCAGCATCCCCTTCTATGGCTACACCTTC,CASIPFYGYTF
-,TRBJ1-4,-,TRBV6-1,TGTGCCAGCAGCGACCACAGGGTCGGGGTTTTT,CASSDHRVGVF
TRBD1,TRBJ2-7,-,TRBV5-1,TGCGCCAGCAGCTTGGAGGCGACAGGGCTCGAGCAGTACTTC,CASSLEATGLEQYF
TRBD1,TRBJ1-2,-,TRBV6-6,TGTGCCAGCAGTGAGCGGACAGGGGGAAGTGGCTACACCTTC,CASSERTGGSGYTF
-,TRBJ2-5,-,TRBV29-1,TGCAGCGTTGTCCCAGGCGGGGAGACCCAGTACTTC,CSVVPGGETQYF
TRBD1,TRBJ1-1,few,TRBV19,TGTGCCAGTAGTAACGGACAGGGGGCGTACACTGAAGCTTTCTTT,CASSNGQGAYTEAFF
-,TRBJ2-3,few,TRBV27,TGTGCCAGCAGCTACCGACCCCACCAGGATACGCAGTATTTT,CASSYRPHQDTQYF
-,TRBJ2-7,-,TRBV28,TGTGCCAGCAGTTTGGGACACTCCTACGAGCAGTACTTC,CASSLGHSYEQYF